There are a few counts of the clone carrying this T cell receptor beta chain. In the source study's methods: For nucleated cells, counts were estimated from reference gene primer amplification. The assay was immunoSEQ multiplex PCR, and TCRdb's table has in-frame clones only and misses some. V, J and clone size are those of that table, while D and trimming were read from the DNA. Among more than 85,000 clones listed, roughly four fifths were seen once. These data originate in a study of blood T cell repertoires in COVID-19. Across the study: COVID-19 samples, acute and convalescent, were from the United States, Italy and Spain. T cells, B-cell-depleted T cells, or PBMCs supplied cDNA or gDNA.

The CDR3 is made up of 15 amino acids. Germline loops: CDR1 SGHTA, CDR2 FQGTGA. The V end was cut by 2 bases, the J end by 10 bases, with 17 bases between. The sequence was obtained from a woman aged 60 to 75 with acute or convalescent COVID-19. Sequences were obtained from peripheral blood. The J gene is TRBJ2-2, the V gene TRBV7-3, with D tentatively TRBD2 (5 bases). In DNA, the CDR3 is TGTGCCAGCAGCTTATTCTTCGGGGTTGCGGAGGAGCTGTTTTTT. Translation gives CASSLFFGVAEELFF.